One sample yielded the 31 T cell receptor beta chains listed below, sequenced in a study of immune evolution from preneoplasia to lung adenocarcinoma. Profiled with immunoSEQ multiplex PCR; TCRdb holds only in-frame clones, not every one. The table has about 1,900 clones, approximately 80% seen once. The sequenced sample consisted of FFPE invasive lung adenocarcinoma tissue. The receptors were sampled from a person between 50 and 60 years old with lung adenocarcinoma.

This rearrangement joins TRBV10-2 to TRBJ2-3; D is undetermined. There are 11 residues in the CDR3. Trimming removed 6 bases at V and 8 bases at J, with 9 bases between. CDR1 is WSHSY and CDR2 is SAAADI in the germline V gene. This CDR3 reads CASRDQGTQYF. The CDR3 DNA reads TGCGCCAGCAGGGACCAAGGTACGCAGTATTTT.

The chain is built from TRBV4-1 and TRBJ2-5; D perhaps matches TRBD1 (6 bases). There are 15 residues in the CDR3. The V end lost 4 bases, the J end lost 5 bases, and 17 bases lay between the germline ends. CDR1 and CDR2 (germline): MGHRA, YSYEKL. CDR3 DNA: TGCGCCAGCAGCCCCGAGGACAGCACGCGGGAGACCCAGTACTTC. Its protein product is CASSPEDSTRETQYF.

This chain joins TRBV5-4 and TRBJ2-3; D gene ambiguous. CDR1 is SGHNT and CDR2 is YYREEE in the germline V gene (reference sequence). The CDR3 has 15 amino acids. The germline V and J ends were trimmed by 1 base and 0 bases, with 9 bases remaining between them. DNA of the CDR3: TGTGCCAGCAGCTTGCAAGTCACCAGCACAGATACGCAGTATTTT. This translates into CASSLQVTSTDTQYF. Variable domain in full (rest from reference TRBV5-4 and TRBJ2-3): ETGVTQSPTHLIKTRGQQVTLRCSSQSGHNTVSWYQQALGQGPQFIFQYYREEENGRGNFPPRFSGLQFPNYSSELNVNALELDDSALYLCASSLQVTSTDTQYFGPGTRLTVL.

This chain joins TRBV30 and TRBJ1-5, with D hard to call. This CDR3 is 13 amino acids long. Germline CDR1 reads GTSNPN; CDR2 reads SVGIG (reference sequence). V was trimmed by 0 bases and J by 1 base, leaving 4 bases between them. CDR3 amino acids: CAWSVDSNQPQHF. CDR3 DNA: TGTGCCTGGAGTGTAGACAGCAATCAGCCCCAGCATTTT.

This chain joins TRBV7-6 and TRBJ2-2, with TRBD2 identical over 7 bases. The germline gives CDR1 SGHVS, CDR2 FNYEAQ. V was clipped by 0 bases and J by 5 bases; unmatched bases: 9. CDR3 length: 17 amino acids. CDR3 residues: CASSLAPMGGTTGELFF. DNA of the CDR3: TGTGCCAGCAGCTTAGCGCCGATGGGGGGGACTACCGGGGAGCTGTTTTTT. Complete variable domain (other parts from reference TRBV7-6 and TRBJ2-2): GAGVSQSPRYKVTKRGQDVALRCDPISGHVSLYWYRQALGQGPEFLTYFNYEAQQDKSGLPNDRFSAERPEGSISTLTIQRTEQRDSAMYRCASSLAPMGGTTGELFFGEGSRLTVL.

This chain uses TRBV6-1 with TRBJ1-6; D is unclear. V dropped 7 bases and J dropped 4 bases, with 11 bases sitting between them. Per the germline V gene, CDR1 is MNHNS and CDR2 is SASEGT. The CDR3 runs 14 residues. The CDR3 DNA follows: TGTGCCAGCAATCCCGGGCCATATAATTCACCCCTCCACTTT. Translated, it gives CASNPGPYNSPLHF.

The chain uses TRBV10-2 and TRBJ2-7; a weak D match, TRBD2 (6 bases). The CDR3 has 14 residues. Germline V gene lookup returns CDR1 WSHSY and CDR2 SAAADI. Trimming stripped 7 bases from V and 7 bases from J, with 20 bases between. The CDR3, as DNA: TGCGCCAGCATTGGACGGAGAGGGGCGGGGGAGCAGTACTTC. Translation: CASIGRRGAGEQYF.

This clone came up a few times. V and J are TRBV4-3 and TRBJ2-6; TRBD1 matches at 10 bases. The V gene end was trimmed by 0 bases and the J gene end by 2 bases; junction bases not matched to a gene: 10. This CDR3 spans 20 amino acids. Germline V lookup: CDR1 LGHNA, CDR2 YSLEER. For the CDR3, the DNA is TGCGCCAGCAGCCAAGATCGGGTAGGGACAGGGGCCCCTGGGGCCAACGTCCTGACTTTC. Its protein product is CASSQDRVGTGAPGANVLTF.

This clone was recorded a few times. The gene calls are TRBV28 and TRBJ2-1, with unresolved D. Trimming cost V 5 bases and J 6 bases, with 17 bases left between them. Germline V gives CDR1 MDHEN, CDR2 SYDVKM. CDR3 size: 15 residues. CDR3 loop: CASSKGRARSNEQFF. The DNA for the CDR3 is TGTGCCAGCAGTAAAGGTCGAGCCCGCTCCAATGAGCAGTTCTTC.

The chain uses TRBV5-1 and TRBJ1-1; the D gene is possibly TRBD1 (5 bases). Germline CDR1 reads SGHRS; CDR2 reads YFSETQ. Trimming removed 4 bases from V and 1 base from J, with 14 bases in between. This CDR3 is 15 amino acids long. The CDR3 DNA reads as TGCGCCAGCAGCCCAGAGGGACGGAGGAACACTGAAGCTTTCTTT. Protein product: CASSPEGRRNTEAFF.

This clone appeared a single time. The rearrangement links TRBV5-5 to TRBJ1-3; a possible D gene is TRBD1 (5 bases). The length of the CDR3 is 15 residues. Germline V lookup: CDR1 SGHKS, CDR2 YYEKEE (reference sequence). Deletions cut 5 bases from V and 0 bases from J, with 12 bases between. DNA for the CDR3: TGTGCCAGCAGAACCGGGACCTCCTCTGGAAACACCATATATTTT. Translating gives CASRTGTSSGNTIYF.

The V gene is TRBV30, the J gene TRBJ1-5; D may be TRBD1 (5 bases). V lost 2 bases, J lost 8 bases, and 19 bases lay in between. The CDR3 runs to 15 residues. CDR1 and CDR2 (germline): GTSNPN, SVGIG (reference sequence). The CDR3 DNA is TGTGCCTGGAGTCAGGGTTCAGATTCAACGGAGCCCCAGCATTTT. Translation gives CAWSQGSDSTEPQHF.

V usage is TRBV28 and J usage is TRBJ1-1, with TRBD1 as a possible D gene (6 bases). The CDR3 has 14 residues. The germline CDR1 and CDR2 sequences are MDHEN and SYDVKM. Trimming took off 4 bases at V and 4 bases at J, with 13 bases between the two ends. The CDR3 loop reads CASSSGGGATEAFF. The CDR3 DNA is TGTGCCAGCAGTTCTGGAGGGGGGGCCACTGAAGCTTTCTTT. Full variable domain (remainder filled in from reference TRBV28 and TRBJ1-1): DVKVTQSSRYLVKRTGEKVFLECVQDMDHENMFWYRQDPGLGLRLIYFSYDVKMKEKGDIPEGYSVSREKKERFSLILESASTNQTSMYLCASSSGGGATEAFFGQGTRLTVV.

This clone was observed a single time. The J gene is TRBJ2-7, the V gene TRBV6-6, with 10 bases lining up with TRBD2. CDR3 length: 15 amino acids. The germline V gene has CDR1 MNHNY and CDR2 SVGAGI (reference sequence). V lost 2 bases and J lost 2; bases outside the gene matches: 3. The CDR3 nucleotides read TGTGCCAGCAGTTACGGAGGACTAGCGGCCTACGAGCAGTACTTC. Protein product: CASSYGGLAAYEQYF.

Comments on this clone: The junction departs from the called germline gene at one end, perhaps through a read error. The genes are TRBV5-1 and TRBJ1-6; D is perhaps TRBD1 (5 bases). The CDR3 length is 14 residues. The germline CDR1 and CDR2 sequences are SGHRS and YFSETQ. The CDR3 bases are TGCGCCAGCAGCTTGGCCGTGGGGGAGTCACCCCTCTACTTT. Translating gives CASSLAVGESPLYF.

This clone turned up a few times. V gene TRBV7-8 combines with J gene TRBJ2-1, with 9 nucleotides matching TRBD2. Looked up from germline, CDR1 is SGHVS and CDR2 is FQNEAQ. The CDR3 length is 15 residues. With V trimmed by 5 bases and J by 9 bases, 11 bases remained unmatched. CDR3 DNA: TGTGCCAGCAGCCTAGAGGGGACTAGCTTTGGTGAGCAGTTCTTC. This translates into CASSLEGTSFGEQFF.

J is TRBJ2-5 and V is TRBV4-3, with a weak D call TRBD1 (5 bases). This CDR3 has 15 residues. Germline CDR1 and CDR2: LGHNA and YSLEER. Trimming pared 0 bases from V and 2 bases from J, leaving 10 bases between. CDR3 bases: TGCGCCAGCAGCCAAGATCTGGGGCTTCAAGAGACCCAGTACTTC. It translates to CASSQDLGLQETQYF.

The V and J genes are TRBV19 and TRBJ2-7, with 8 nucleotides matching TRBD1. Germline V gene lookup returns CDR1 LNHDA and CDR2 SQIVND (reference sequence). The CDR3 loop spans 15 amino acids. Trimming at V came to 6 bases and at J to 0 bases, leaving 7 bases not matched to a gene. The CDR3 nucleotides read TGTGCCAGTAGCTACGGACAGGGAAGCTCCTACGAGCAGTACTTC. This encodes CASSYGQGSSYEQYF.

The chain is built from TRBV6-1 and TRBJ2-5; 13 bases are shared with TRBD2. Germline V gene data show CDR1 as MNHNS and CDR2 as SASEGT. The V gene end was trimmed by 4 bases and the J gene end by 13 bases; junction bases not matched to a gene: 6. The CDR3 is 13 residues long. The CDR3 DNA reads as TGTGCCAGCAGTGGACTAGCGGGGGGCCGCGCGTACTTC. This gives the protein CASSGLAGGRAYF.

The chain recombines TRBV12-2 with TRBJ2-1; TRBD1 is the table's D call and was not checked against the DNA. TRBV12-2 is marked as a pseudogene. The CDR3 contains 14 residues. The CDR3 region has the DNA TGTGCAAGTCGCTTATCCCGCAGGGCCAATGAGCAGTTCTTC. Translating gives CASRLSRRANEQFF.

This sequence joins TRBV9 and TRBJ1-6; tentatively, D is TRBD1 (5 bases). Between the trimmed V and J ends, which lost 2 bases and 10 bases, there was a span of 16 bases. Germline values: CDR1 SGDLS, CDR2 YYNGEE. This CDR3 has 15 amino acids. CDR3 residues: CASSVQGTTTSPLHF. For the CDR3, the DNA is TGTGCCAGCAGCGTGCAGGGTACGACTACATCACCCCTCCACTTT.

J is TRBJ2-3 and V is TRBV4-1, with 10 bases identical to TRBD2. Germline loops: CDR1 MGHRA, CDR2 YSYEKL. Losses at the gene ends were 0 bases for V and 12 bases for J; bases not matched to a gene: 9. CDR3 length: 15 amino acids. Here the CDR3 DNA reads TGCGCCAGCAGCCAAGATCAAGCGGGGGGGAGCAGACAGTATTTT. Translated: CASSQDQAGGSRQYF.

This chain uses TRBV6-6 with TRBJ1-1; tentatively, D is TRBD1 (6 bases). The CDR3 has 13 residues. Per germline, CDR1 MNHNY and CDR2 SVGAGI (reference sequence). V was pared by 7 bases and J by 5 bases, with 14 bases between. CDR3 sequence reads: CASKGGAGTEAFF. As DNA, the CDR3 is TGTGCCAGCAAAGGGGGGGCTGGGACTGAAGCTTTCTTT.

The chain combines TRBV4-2 with TRBJ2-3; 7 bases fit TRBD2. Per germline, CDR1 LGHNA and CDR2 YNFKEQ. The CDR3 sequence is 16 residues long. V was pared by 5 bases and J by 6 bases, with 14 bases of the junction left unmatched. CDR3 nucleotide sequence: TGTGCCAGCAGCAGCCCTTTTACGGGGGGATCGGATACGCAGTATTTT. Translated, it gives CASSSPFTGGSDTQYF.

V gene TRBV6-1 combines with J gene TRBJ2-2; D is uncertain. Per the germline V gene, CDR1 is MNHNS and CDR2 is SASEGT. The CDR3 runs 13 residues. V lost 11 bases and J 2 bases, leaving 12 bases between the germline ends. The CDR3 region is CAAGRENTGELFF. CDR3 in DNA: TGTGCCGCCGGTAGGGAAAACACCGGGGAGCTGTTTTTT.

This chain connects TRBV28 to TRBJ1-3, with TRBD1 as a possible D gene (5 bases). Germline V CDR1 and CDR2: MDHEN, SYDVKM. The V and J ends lost 2 bases and 1 base respectively, with 6 bases between them. This CDR3 has 14 amino acids. The DNA of the CDR3 is TGTGCCAGCAGTTTAAGGGGTTCTGGAAACACCATATATTTT. Protein: CASSLRGSGNTIYF.

The CDR3 DNA reads as TGTGCCATCAGTCCCGCGGGGACAGAGGAAGATTACGAGCAGTACTTC. Protein: CAISPAGTEEDYEQYF. The genes are TRBV10-3 and TRBJ2-7; possibly TRBD1 for D (7 bases). Trimming cost V 5 bases and J 4 bases, with 21 bases left between them. Germline V gene lookup returns CDR1 ENHRY and CDR2 SYGVKD. The CDR3 sequence is 16 residues long.

The V gene is TRBV7-3, the J gene TRBJ1-1; D is uncertain. The CDR3 contains 13 residues. Germline CDR1 and CDR2: SGHTA and FQGTGA. Deletions cut 2 bases from V and 1 base from J, with 5 bases between. The CDR3 sequence is CASSLRRNTEAFF. Here the CDR3 DNA reads TGTGCCAGCAGCTTACGGAGGAACACTGAAGCTTTCTTT.

The chain uses TRBV19 and TRBJ1-1; D not certain. The CDR3 is made up of 13 amino acids. Germline loops: CDR1 LNHDA, CDR2 SQIVND (reference sequence). V was cut by 3 bases and J by 3 bases, with 8 bases left in between. CDR3 residues: CASSIPPYTEAFF. CDR3 in DNA: TGTGCCAGTAGTATCCCCCCGTACACTGAAGCTTTCTTT.

The chain links TRBV5-1 to TRBJ2-3, with TRBD2 identical over 8 bases. The CDR3 spans 14 residues. V lost 3 bases, J lost 5 bases, and 5 bases stayed unmatched. Germline loops: CDR1 SGHRS, CDR2 YFSETQ. Here the CDR3 DNA reads TGCGCCAGCAGCTCGGGGGGGGGACAAGATACGCAGTATTTT. It specifies CASSSGGGQDTQYF. The variable domain in full, completed from reference TRBV5-1 and TRBJ2-3, reads KAGVTQTPRYLIKTRGQQVTLSCSPISGHRSVSWYQQTPGQGLQFLFEYFSETQRNKGNFPGRFSGRQFSNSRSEMNVSTLELGDSALYLCASSSGGGQDTQYFGPGTRLTVL.

This chain connects TRBV7-9 to TRBJ1-2, with D maybe TRBD1 (5 bases). Germline CDR1 and CDR2: SEHNR and FQNEAQ (reference sequence). This CDR3 spans 14 amino acids. V was pared by 1 base and J by 6 bases, with 12 bases between. CDR3 residues: CASSLEAGLNGYTF. The CDR3 nucleotides are TGTGCCAGCAGCTTAGAGGCGGGGCTCAATGGCTACACCTTC.